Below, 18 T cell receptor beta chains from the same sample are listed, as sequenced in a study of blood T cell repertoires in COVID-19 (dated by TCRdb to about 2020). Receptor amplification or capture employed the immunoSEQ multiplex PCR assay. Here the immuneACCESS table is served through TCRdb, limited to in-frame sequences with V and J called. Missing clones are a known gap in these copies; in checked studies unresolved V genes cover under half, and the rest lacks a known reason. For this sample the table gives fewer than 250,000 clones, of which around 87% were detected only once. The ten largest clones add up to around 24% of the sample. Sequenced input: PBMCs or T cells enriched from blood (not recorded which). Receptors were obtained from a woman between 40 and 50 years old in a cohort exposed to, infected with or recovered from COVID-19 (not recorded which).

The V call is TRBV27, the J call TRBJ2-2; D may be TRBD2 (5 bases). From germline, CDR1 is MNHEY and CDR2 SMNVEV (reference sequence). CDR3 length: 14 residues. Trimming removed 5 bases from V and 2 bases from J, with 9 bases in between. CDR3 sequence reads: CASSIGLNTGELFF. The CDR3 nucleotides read TGTGCCAGCAGTATAGGACTTAACACCGGGGAGCTGTTTTTT.

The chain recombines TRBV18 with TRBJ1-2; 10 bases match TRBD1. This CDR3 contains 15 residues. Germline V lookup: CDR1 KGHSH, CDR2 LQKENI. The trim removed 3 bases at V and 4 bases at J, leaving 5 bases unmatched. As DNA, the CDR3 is TGTGCCAGCTCACCGGACAGGGGGGATCTCTATGGCTACACCTTC. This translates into CASSPDRGDLYGYTF. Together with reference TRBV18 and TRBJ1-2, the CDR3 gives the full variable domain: NAGVMQNPRHLVRRRGQEARLRCSPMKGHSHVYWYRQLPEEGLKFMVYLQKENIIDESGMPKERFSAEFPKEGPSILRIQQVVRGDSAAYFCASSPDRGDLYGYTFGSGTRLTVV.

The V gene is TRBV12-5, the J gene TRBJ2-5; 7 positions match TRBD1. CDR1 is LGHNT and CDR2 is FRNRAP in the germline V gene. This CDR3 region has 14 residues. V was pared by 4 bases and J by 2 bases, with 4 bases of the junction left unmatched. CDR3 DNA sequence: TGTGCTAGTGGTTCCGGGACAGAGCAAGAGACCCAGTACTTC. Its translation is CASGSGTEQETQYF.

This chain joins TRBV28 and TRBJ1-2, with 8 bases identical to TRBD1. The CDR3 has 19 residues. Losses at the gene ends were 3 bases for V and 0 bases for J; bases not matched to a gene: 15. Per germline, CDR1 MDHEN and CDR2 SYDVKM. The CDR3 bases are TGTGCCAGCAGTTTCCGCACTCCGGGACAGGTCCTTGCTAACTATGGCTACACCTTC. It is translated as CASSFRTPGQVLANYGYTF.

In DNA form, the CDR3 reads TGTGCCAGCAGCTTTAACATCTATGGCTACACCTTC. This sequence encodes CASSFNIYGYTF. The V call is TRBV7-9, the J call TRBJ1-2; D uncertain. The V end was cut by 3 bases, the J end by 4 bases, with 6 bases between. Germline lookup yields CDR1 SEHNR and CDR2 FQNEAQ (reference sequence). The CDR3 consists of 12 residues. The full variable domain, its missing parts supplied by reference TRBV7-9 and TRBJ1-2, is DTGVSQNPRHKITKRGQNVTFRCDPISEHNRLYWYRQTLGQGPEFLTYFQNEAQLEKSRLLSDRFSAERPKGSFSTLEIQRTEQGDSAMYLCASSFNIYGYTFGSGTRLTVV.

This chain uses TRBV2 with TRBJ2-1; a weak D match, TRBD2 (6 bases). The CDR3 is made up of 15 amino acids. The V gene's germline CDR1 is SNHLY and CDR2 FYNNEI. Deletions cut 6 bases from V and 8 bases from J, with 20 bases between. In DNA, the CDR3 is TGTGCCAGCAGGCATAACTGGGGGGAGGACCATGAGCAGTTCTTC. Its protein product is CASRHNWGEDHEQFF.

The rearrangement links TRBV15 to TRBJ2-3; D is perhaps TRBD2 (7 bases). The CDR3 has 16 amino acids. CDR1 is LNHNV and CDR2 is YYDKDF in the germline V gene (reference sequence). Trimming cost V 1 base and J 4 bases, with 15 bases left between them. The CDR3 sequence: CATSRAGGGTPDTQYF. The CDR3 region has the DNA TGTGCCACCAGCAGAGCTGGGGGGGGCACGCCAGATACGCAGTATTTT.

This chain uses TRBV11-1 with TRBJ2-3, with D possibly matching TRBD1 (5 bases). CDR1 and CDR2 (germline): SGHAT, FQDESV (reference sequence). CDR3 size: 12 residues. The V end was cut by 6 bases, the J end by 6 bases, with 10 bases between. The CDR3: CASSYHRDTQYF. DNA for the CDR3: TGTGCCAGCAGTTACCACAGGGATACGCAGTATTTT. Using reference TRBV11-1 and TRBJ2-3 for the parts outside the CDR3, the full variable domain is EAEVAQSPRYKITEKSQAVAFWCDPISGHATLYWYRQILGQGPELLVQFQDESVVDDSQLPKDRFSAERLKGVDSTLKIQPAELGDSAMYLCASSYHRDTQYFGPGTRLTVL.

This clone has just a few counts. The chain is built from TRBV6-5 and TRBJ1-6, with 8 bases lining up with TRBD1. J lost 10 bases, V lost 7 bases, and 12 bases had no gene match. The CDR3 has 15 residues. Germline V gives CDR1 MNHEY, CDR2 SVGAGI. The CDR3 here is CASTFEQGGRSPLHF. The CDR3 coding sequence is TGTGCCAGCACATTTGAACAGGGGGGTCGGTCACCCCTCCACTTT.

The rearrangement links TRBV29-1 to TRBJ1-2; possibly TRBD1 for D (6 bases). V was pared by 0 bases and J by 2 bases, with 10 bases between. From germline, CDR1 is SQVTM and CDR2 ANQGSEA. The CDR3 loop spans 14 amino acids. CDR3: CSVEDWTANYGYTF. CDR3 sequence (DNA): TGCAGCGTTGAAGATTGGACAGCCAACTATGGCTACACCTTC. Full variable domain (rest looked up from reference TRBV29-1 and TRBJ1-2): SAVISQKPSRDICQRGTSLTIQCQVDSQVTMMFWYRQQPGQSLTLIATANQGSEATYESGFVIDKFPISRPNLTFSTLTVSNMSPEDSSIYLCSVEDWTANYGYTFGSGTRLTVV.

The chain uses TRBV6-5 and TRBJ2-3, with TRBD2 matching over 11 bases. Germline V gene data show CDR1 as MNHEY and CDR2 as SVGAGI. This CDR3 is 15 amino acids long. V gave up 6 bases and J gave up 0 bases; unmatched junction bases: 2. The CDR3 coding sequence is TGTGCCAGCAGACGGACTAGCGGGAGCACAGATACGCAGTATTTT. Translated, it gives CASRRTSGSTDTQYF.

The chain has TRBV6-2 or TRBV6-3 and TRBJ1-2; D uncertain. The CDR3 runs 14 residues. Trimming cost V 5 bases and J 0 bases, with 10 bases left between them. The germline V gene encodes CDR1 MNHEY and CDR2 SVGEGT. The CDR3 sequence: CASSPDGTNYGYTF. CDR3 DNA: TGTGCCAGCAGTCCGGACGGGACTAACTATGGCTACACCTTC.

In DNA, the CDR3 is TGTGCCAGCACCCGGGACAGGGGTGCATACAATGAGCAGTTCTTC. It is translated as CASTRDRGAYNEQFF. V and J are TRBV9 and TRBJ2-1, with 10 bases that match TRBD1. The CDR3 loop spans 15 amino acids. Germline V lookup: CDR1 SGDLS, CDR2 YYNGEE. J lost 4 bases, V lost 6 bases, and 7 bases had no gene match.

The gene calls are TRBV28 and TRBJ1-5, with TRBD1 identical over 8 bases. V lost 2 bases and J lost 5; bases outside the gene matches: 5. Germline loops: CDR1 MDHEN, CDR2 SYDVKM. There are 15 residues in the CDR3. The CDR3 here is CASSLVDREHQPQHF. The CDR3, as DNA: TGTGCCAGCAGTTTAGTGGACAGGGAACATCAGCCCCAGCATTTT.

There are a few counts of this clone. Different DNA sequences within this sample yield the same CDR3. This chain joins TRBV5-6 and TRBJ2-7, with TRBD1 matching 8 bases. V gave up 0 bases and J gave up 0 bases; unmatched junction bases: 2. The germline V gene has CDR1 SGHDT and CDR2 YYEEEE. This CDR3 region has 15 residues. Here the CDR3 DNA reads TGTGCCAGCAGCTTGGGACAGGGGAGCTCCTACGAGCAGTACTTC. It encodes CASSLGQGSSYEQYF.

The CDR3 here is CASSLVVNSYEQYF. The CDR3 DNA sequence: TGTGCCAGCAGCTTGGTTGTCAACTCCTACGAGCAGTACTTC. The genes are TRBV5-6 and TRBJ2-7; D is ambiguous. V gave up 0 bases and J gave up 0 bases, with 7 bases separating them. Germline-derived CDR1 and CDR2 are SGHDT and YYEEEE. The CDR3 is 14 residues long.

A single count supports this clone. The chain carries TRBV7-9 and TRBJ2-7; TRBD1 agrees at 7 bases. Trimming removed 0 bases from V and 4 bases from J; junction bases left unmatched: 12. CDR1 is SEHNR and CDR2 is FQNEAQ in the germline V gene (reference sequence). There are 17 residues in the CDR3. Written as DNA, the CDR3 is TGTGCCAGCAGCTTAGCGCTTATAACAGGGGTAGGTTACGAGCAGTACTTC. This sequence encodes CASSLALITGVGYEQYF.

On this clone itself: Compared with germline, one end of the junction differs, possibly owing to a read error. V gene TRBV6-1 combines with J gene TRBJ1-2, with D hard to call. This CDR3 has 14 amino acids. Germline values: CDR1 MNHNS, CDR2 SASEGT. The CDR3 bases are TGTGCCAGCAGAGAAGCGGGCAGAGACTATGGCTACACCTTC. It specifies CASREAGRDYGYTF.